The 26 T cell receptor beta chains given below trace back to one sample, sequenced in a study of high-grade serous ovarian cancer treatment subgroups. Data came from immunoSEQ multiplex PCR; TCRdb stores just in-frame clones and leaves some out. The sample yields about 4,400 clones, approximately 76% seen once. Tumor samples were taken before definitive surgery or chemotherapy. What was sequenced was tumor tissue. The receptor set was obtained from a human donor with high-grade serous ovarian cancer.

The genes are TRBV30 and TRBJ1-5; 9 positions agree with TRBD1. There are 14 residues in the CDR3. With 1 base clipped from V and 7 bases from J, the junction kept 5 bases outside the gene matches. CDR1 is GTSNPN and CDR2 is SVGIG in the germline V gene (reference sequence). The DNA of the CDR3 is TGTGCCTGGAGTGGGGGACAGGGAAGACAGCCCCAGCATTTT. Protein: CAWSGGQGRQPQHF.

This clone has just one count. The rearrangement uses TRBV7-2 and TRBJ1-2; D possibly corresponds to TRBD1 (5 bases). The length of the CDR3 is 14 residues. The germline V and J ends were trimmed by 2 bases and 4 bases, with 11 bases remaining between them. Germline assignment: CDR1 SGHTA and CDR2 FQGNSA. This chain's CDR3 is CASSLFTGTYGYTF. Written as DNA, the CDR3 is TGTGCCAGCAGCTTATTCACCGGGACCTATGGCTACACCTTC.

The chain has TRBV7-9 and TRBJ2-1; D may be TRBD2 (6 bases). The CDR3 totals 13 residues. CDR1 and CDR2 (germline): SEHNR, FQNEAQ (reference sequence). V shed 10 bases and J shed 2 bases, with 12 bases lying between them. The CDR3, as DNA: TGTGCCACCCGGGAGTCTACCTACAATGAGCAGTTCTTC. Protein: CATRESTYNEQFF.

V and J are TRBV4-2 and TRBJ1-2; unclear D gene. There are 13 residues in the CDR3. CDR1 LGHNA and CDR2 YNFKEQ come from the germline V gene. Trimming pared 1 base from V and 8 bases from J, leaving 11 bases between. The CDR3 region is CASSQGEPGGYTF. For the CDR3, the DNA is TGTGCCAGCAGCCAAGGGGAACCGGGGGGCTACACCTTC.

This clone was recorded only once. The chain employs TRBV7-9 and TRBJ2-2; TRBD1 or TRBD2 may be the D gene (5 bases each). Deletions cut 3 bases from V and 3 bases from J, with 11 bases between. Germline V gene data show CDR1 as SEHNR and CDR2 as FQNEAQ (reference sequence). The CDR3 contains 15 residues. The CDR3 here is CASSFSGRHTGELFF. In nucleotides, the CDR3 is TGTGCCAGCAGCTTTTCGGGGCGGCACACCGGGGAGCTGTTTTTT. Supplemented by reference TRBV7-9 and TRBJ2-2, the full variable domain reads DTGVSQNPRHKITKRGQNVTFRCDPISEHNRLYWYRQTLGQGPEFLTYFQNEAQLEKSRLLSDRFSAERPKGSFSTLEIQRTEQGDSAMYLCASSFSGRHTGELFFGEGSRLTVL.

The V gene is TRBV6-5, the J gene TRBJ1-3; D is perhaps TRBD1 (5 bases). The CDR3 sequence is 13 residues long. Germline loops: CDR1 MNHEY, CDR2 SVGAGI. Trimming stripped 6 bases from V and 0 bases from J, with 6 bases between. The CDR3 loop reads CASRDNSGNTIYF. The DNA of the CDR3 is TGTGCCAGCAGGGACAACTCTGGAAACACCATATATTTT.

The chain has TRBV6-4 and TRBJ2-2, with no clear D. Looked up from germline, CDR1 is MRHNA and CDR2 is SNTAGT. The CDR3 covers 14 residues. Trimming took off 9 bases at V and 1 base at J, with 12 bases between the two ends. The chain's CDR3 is CASRAAVNTGELFF. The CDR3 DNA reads TGTGCCAGTCGGGCGGCAGTGAACACCGGGGAGCTGTTTTTT.

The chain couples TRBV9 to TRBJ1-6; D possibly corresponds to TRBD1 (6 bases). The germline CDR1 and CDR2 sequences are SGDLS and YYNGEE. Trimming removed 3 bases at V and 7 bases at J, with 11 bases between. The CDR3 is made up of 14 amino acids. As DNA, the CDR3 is TGTGCCAGCAGCGCCCAGACAGGAAATTCACCCCTCCACTTT. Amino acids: CASSAQTGNSPLHF. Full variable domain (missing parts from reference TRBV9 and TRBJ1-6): DSGVTQTPKHLITATGQRVTLRCSPRSGDLSVYWYQQSLDQGLQFLIQYYNGEERAKGNILERFSAQQFPDLHSELNLSSLELGDSALYFCASSAQTGNSPLHFGNGTRLTVT.

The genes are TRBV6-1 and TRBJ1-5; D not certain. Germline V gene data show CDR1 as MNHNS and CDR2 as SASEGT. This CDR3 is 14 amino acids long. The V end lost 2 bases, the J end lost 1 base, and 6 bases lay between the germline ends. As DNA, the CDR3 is TGTGCCAGCAGTGAACATTGGAGCAATCAGCCCCAGCATTTT. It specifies CASSEHWSNQPQHF.

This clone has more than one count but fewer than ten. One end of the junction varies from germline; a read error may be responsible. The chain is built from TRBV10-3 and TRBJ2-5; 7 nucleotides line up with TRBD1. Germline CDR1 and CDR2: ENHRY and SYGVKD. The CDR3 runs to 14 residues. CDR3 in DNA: TGTGCCAGCAGTAGGGGACAGAACCAAGAGACCCAGTACTTC. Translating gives CASSRGQNQETQYF.

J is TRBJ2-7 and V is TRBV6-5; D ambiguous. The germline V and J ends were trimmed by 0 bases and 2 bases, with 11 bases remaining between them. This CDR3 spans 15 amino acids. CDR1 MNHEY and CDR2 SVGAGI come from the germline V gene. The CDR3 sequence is CASSYSFGPPYEQYF. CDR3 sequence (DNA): TGTGCCAGCAGTTACTCTTTCGGACCCCCCTACGAGCAGTACTTC.

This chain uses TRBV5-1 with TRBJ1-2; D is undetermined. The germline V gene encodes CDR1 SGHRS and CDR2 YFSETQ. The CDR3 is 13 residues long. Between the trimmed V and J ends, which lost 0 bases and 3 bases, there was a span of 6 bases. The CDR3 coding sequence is TGCGCCAGCAGCTTGGCGCCAGACTATGGCTACACCTTC. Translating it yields CASSLAPDYGYTF.

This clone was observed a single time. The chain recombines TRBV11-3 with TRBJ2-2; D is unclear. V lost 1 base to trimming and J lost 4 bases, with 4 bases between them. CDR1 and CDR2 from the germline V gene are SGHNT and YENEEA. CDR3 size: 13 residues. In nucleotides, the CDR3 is TGTGCCAGCAGCTTAGGAACCACCGGGGAGCTGTTTTTT. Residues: CASSLGTTGELFF.

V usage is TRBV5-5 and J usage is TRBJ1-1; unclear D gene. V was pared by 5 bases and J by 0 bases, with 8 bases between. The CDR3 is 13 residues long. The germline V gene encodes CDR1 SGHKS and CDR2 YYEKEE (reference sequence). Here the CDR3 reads CASRAPLNTEAFF. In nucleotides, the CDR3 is TGTGCCAGCAGGGCGCCTCTGAACACTGAAGCTTTCTTT. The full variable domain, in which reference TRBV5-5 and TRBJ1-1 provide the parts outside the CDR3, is DAGVTQSPTHLIKTRGQQVTLRCSPISGHKSVSWYQQVLGQGPQFIFQYYEKEERGRGNFPDRFSARQFPNYSSELNVNALLLGDSALYLCASRAPLNTEAFFGQGTRLTVV.

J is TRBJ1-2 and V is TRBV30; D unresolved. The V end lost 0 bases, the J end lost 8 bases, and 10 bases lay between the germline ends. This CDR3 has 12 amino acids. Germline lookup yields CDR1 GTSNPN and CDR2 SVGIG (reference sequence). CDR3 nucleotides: TGTGCCTGGAGTGTAGGGCAATGGGGCTACACCTTC. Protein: CAWSVGQWGYTF.

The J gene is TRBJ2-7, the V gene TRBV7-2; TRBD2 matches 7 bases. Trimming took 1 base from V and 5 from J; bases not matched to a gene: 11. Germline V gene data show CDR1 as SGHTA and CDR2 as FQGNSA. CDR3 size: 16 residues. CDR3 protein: CASSLVLRFRGDEQYF. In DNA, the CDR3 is TGTGCCAGCAGCTTAGTTTTGCGGTTCCGGGGGGACGAGCAGTACTTC.

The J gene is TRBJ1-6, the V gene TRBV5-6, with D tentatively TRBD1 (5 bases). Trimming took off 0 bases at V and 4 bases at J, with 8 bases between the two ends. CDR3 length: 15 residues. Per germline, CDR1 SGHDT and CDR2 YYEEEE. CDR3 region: CASSLAGAYNSPLHF. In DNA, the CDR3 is TGTGCCAGCAGCTTGGCCGGGGCGTATAATTCACCCCTCCACTTT.

The CDR3 DNA is TGTGCCAGCAGACCCTGGACAGGGAGTGAGACCCAGTACTTC. Translation gives CASRPWTGSETQYF. V is TRBV5-4 and J is TRBJ2-5; 8 bases fit TRBD1. This CDR3 is built from 14 residues. Trimming removed 5 bases from V and 5 bases from J; junction bases left unmatched: 8. Germline V lookup: CDR1 SGHNT, CDR2 YYREEE (reference sequence).

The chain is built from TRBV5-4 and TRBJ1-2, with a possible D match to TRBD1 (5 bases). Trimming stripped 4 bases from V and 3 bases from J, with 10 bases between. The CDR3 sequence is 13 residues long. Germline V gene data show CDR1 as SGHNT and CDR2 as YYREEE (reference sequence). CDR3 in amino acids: CASSGAGYYGYTF. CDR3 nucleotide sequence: TGTGCCAGCAGCGGGGCGGGGTACTATGGCTACACCTTC.

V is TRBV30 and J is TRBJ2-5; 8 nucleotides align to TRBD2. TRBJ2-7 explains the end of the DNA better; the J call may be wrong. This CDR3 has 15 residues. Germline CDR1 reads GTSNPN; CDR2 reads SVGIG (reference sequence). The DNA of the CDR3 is TGTGCCTGTAAGCACAGCGGGAGTGGGTCCTACGAGCAGTACTTC. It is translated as CACKHSGSGSYEQYF.

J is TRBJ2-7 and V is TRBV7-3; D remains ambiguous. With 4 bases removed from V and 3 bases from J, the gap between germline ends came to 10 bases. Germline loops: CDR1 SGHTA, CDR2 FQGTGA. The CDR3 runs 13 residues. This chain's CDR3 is CASSSGPGYEQYF. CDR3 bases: TGTGCCAGCAGCTCCGGACCCGGCTACGAGCAGTACTTC.

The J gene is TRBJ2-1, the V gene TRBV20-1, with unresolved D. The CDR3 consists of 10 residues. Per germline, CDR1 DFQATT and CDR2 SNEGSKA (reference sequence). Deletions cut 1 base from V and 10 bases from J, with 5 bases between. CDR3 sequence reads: CSARVAEQFF. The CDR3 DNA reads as TGCAGTGCTAGAGTCGCGGAGCAGTTCTTC.

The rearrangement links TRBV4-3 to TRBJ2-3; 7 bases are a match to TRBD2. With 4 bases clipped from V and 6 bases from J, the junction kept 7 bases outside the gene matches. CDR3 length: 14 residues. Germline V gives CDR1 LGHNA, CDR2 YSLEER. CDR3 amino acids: CASSPGLVADTQYF. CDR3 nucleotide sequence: TGCGCCAGCAGCCCCGGACTAGTTGCCGATACGCAGTATTTT.

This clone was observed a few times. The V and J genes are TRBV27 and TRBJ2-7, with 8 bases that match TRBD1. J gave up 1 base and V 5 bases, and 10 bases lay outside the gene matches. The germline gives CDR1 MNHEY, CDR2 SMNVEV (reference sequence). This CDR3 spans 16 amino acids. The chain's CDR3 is CASSPERRDRSYEQYF. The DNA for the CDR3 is TGTGCCAGCAGTCCCGAACGCCGGGACAGGTCCTACGAGCAGTACTTC.

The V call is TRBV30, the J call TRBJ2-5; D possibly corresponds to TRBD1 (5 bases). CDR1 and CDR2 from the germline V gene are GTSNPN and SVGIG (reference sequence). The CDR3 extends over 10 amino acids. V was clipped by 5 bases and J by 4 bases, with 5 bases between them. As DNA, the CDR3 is TGTGCCTGGGGGGCAGAGACCCAGTACTTC. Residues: CAWGAETQYF.

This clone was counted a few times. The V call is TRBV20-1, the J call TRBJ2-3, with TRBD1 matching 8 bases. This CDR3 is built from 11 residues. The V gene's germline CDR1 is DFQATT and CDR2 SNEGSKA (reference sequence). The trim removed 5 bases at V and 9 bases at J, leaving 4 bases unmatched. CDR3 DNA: TGCAGTGCTGATCCAGGGGGCACGCAGTATTTT. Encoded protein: CSADPGGTQYF.